The rows below give T cell receptor beta chains drawn from one sample of a study of blood T cell repertoires in COVID-19. Sequenced by immunoSEQ multiplex PCR; TCRdb stores in-frame clones only, minus some. The sample has under 150,000 clones; approximately 84% are singletons. The sample consisted of peripheral blood. The receptors were sampled from a human donor in a cohort sampled during active COVID-19. The CDR3 runs from the conserved cysteine through the conserved F or W. Fields, in order: V gene, clone size, CDR3 length, D gene, J gene, CDR3 protein, CDR3 DNA. The D gene is left open where the match is weak. Expanded clones are given a class, and other clones once, few, many or no size at all.

TRBV30	-	12	-	TRBJ1-1	CAWIAGDTEAFF	TGTGCCTGGATAGCGGGGGATACTGAAGCTTTCTTT
TRBV28	once	12	-	TRBJ1-4	CASSSLGEKLFF	TGTGCCAGCAGTAGCCTCGGGGAAAAACTGTTTTTT
TRBV10-3	many	12	TRBD1	TRBJ2-7	CAIRGDRYEQYF	TGTGCCATCAGGGGGGACAGATACGAGCAGTACTTC
TRBV7-2	-	15	TRBD2	TRBJ2-5	CASSARTSGQETQYF	TGTGCCAGCAGCGCGCGGACTAGCGGCCAAGAGACCCAGTACTTC
TRBV5-1	-	16	TRBD1	TRBJ2-2	CASSPEGTGRAGELFF	TGCGCCAGCAGCCCGGAGGGGACAGGGAGAGCCGGGGAGCTGTTTTTT
TRBV14	-	16	TRBD2	TRBJ2-5	CASSQGLAGASVTQYF	TGTGCCAGCAGCCAGGGACTAGCGGGGGCCTCCGTGACCCAGTACTTC
TRBV7-8	-	16	TRBD2	TRBJ2-5	CASSLLGSGDKETQYF	TGTGCCAGCAGCTTACTAGGTAGCGGGGATAAAGAGACCCAGTACTTC
TRBV28	few	18	TRBD2	TRBJ2-5	CASSSPSFSGGGQETQYF	TGTGCCAGCAGTTCCCCATCCTTTAGCGGGGGGGGTCAAGAGACCCAGTACTTC
TRBV7-9	-	18	TRBD1	TRBJ2-4	CASSARTGGALAKNIQYF	TGTGCCAGCAGCGCGCGGACAGGGGGGGCCCTAGCCAAAAACATTCAGTACTTC
TRBV5-6	-	15	-	TRBJ2-2	CASSLAGTNTGELFF	TGTGCCAGCAGCTTGGCCGGGACTAACACCGGGGAGCTGTTTTTT
TRBV7-2	-	14	-	TRBJ2-1	CASSLDSSYNEQFF	TGTGCCAGCAGCTTAGACAGCTCCTACAATGAGCAGTTCTTC
TRBV7-2	-	14	TRBD2	TRBJ2-7	CASSTAGGPYEQYF	TGTGCCAGCAGCACAGCGGGGGGGCCGTACGAGCAGTACTTC
TRBV5-6	once	14	TRBD1	TRBJ1-1	CASSAGQGTTEAFF	TGTGCCAGCAGCGCCGGACAGGGAACAACTGAAGCTTTCTTT
TRBV16	-	11	-	TRBJ2-1	CASSLNNEQFF	TGTGCCAGCAGCCTCAACAATGAGCAGTTCTTC
TRBV11-2	-	15	TRBD1	TRBJ2-3	CASRTGTGETDTQYF	TGTGCCAGCAGGACCGGGACAGGGGAAACAGATACGCAGTATTTT
TRBV11-3	-	14	TRBD2	TRBJ2-3	CASSLRGGTDTQYF	TGTGCCAGCAGCTTGCGGGGGGGCACAGATACGCAGTATTTT
TRBV5-1	-	15	-	TRBJ2-1	CASSSGLLSYNEQFF	TGCGCCAGCAGCTCAGGACTACTCTCCTACAATGAGCAGTTCTTC
TRBV7-9	-	17	TRBD2	TRBJ2-3	CASSSPTPSGGTDTQYF	TGTGCCAGCAGCTCCCCTACGCCTAGCGGGGGGACAGATACGCAGTATTTT
TRBV14	-	15	-	TRBJ1-4	CASSQERWRNEKLFF	TGTGCCAGCAGCCAAGAGCGATGGCGGAATGAAAAACTGTTTTTT
TRBV6-5	-	13	-	TRBJ2-5	CASSYPASGAQYF	TGTGCCAGCAGTTACCCCGCCTCGGGGGCCCAGTACTTC
TRBV5-1	-	13	-	TRBJ1-1	CASSLEAELEAFF	TGCGCCAGCAGCTTGGAGGCGGAGCTTGAAGCTTTCTTT
TRBV7-9	-	14	-	TRBJ2-5	CASSAGQSQETQYF	TGTGCCAGCAGCGCTGGACAGTCCCAAGAGACCCAGTACTTC
TRBV9	-	18	TRBD2	TRBJ2-1	CASSVGRRGLAAYNEQFF	TGTGCCAGCAGCGTAGGAAGAAGAGGACTAGCGGCGTACAATGAGCAGTTCTTC
TRBV3-1/TRBV3-2	-	13	-	TRBJ1-1	CASSQIRDTEAFF	TGTGCCAGCAGCCAGATTCGGGACACTGAAGCTTTCTTT
TRBV5-5	-	14	-	TRBJ1-2	CASSKRQAPYGYTF	TGTGCCAGCAGTAAACGACAGGCTCCCTATGGCTACACCTTC
TRBV30	-	20	TRBD1	TRBJ1-4	CAWSVGARDRLWGQNEKLFF	TGTGCCTGGAGTGTAGGGGCCCGGGACAGGCTTTGGGGGCAGAACGAAAAACTGTTTTTT
TRBV6-6	-	14	TRBD1	TRBJ2-7	CASSTERPGGWQYF	TGTGCCAGCAGTACGGAGCGTCCAGGGGGTTGGCAGTACTTC
TRBV28	-	16	TRBD1	TRBJ2-1	CASSPPGQGGYNEQFF	TGTGCCAGCAGCCCACCGGGACAGGGGGGGTACAATGAACAGTTCTTC
TRBV5-4	once	15	TRBD2	TRBJ2-7	CASSSSGGLSYEQYF	TGTGCCAGCAGCAGCAGCGGGGGACTATCCTACGAGCAGTACTTC
TRBV6-5	-	16	TRBD2	TRBJ2-5	CASSFGERGGRETQYF	TGTGCCAGCAGTTTTGGGGAACGGGGGGGCAGGGAGACCCAGTACTTC
TRBV15	-	13	-	TRBJ2-7	CATSRDLIGEQYF	TGTGCCACCAGCAGAGATCTAATCGGCGAGCAGTACTTC
TRBV27	-	14	TRBD2	TRBJ2-1	CASSTGLAGGQEFF	TGTGCCAGCAGTACGGGACTAGCGGGGGGGCAAGAGTTCTTC
TRBV9	-	13	-	TRBJ1-1	CASSPRGRAEAFF	TGTGCCAGCAGCCCCAGGGGCAGGGCGGAAGCTTTCTTT
TRBV19	-	16	-	TRBJ1-4	CASSIIHRRLNEKLFF	TGTGCCAGTAGTATAATTCACAGGCGGCTCAATGAAAAACTGTTTTTT
TRBV19	-	15	TRBD1	TRBJ2-7	CASSSLEGQMYEQYF	TGTGCCAGTAGCAGCTTAGAGGGACAGATGTACGAGCAGTACTTC
TRBV2	-	15	-	TRBJ1-5	CASRFSGGSNQPQHF	TGTGCCAGCCGGTTCTCTGGGGGGAGCAATCAGCCCCAGCATTTT
TRBV19	-	17	-	TRBJ1-1	CASSIFGGGIGNTEAFF	TGTGCCAGTAGTATATTTGGGGGGGGTATCGGGAACACTGAAGCTTTCTTT
TRBV7-8	-	17	TRBD2	TRBJ2-1	CASSRDHTSGGAGEQFF	TGTGCCAGCAGCCGAGATCATACTAGCGGGGGGGCCGGTGAGCAGTTCTTC
TRBV6-5	-	16	TRBD1	TRBJ2-1	CASSYFPGQNYNEQFF	TGTGCCAGCAGTTACTTTCCGGGACAGAACTACAATGAGCAGTTCTTC
TRBV28	-	16	-	TRBJ1-6	CASRGHSSSYNSPLHF	TGTGCCAGCAGGGGACATTCGAGCTCCTATAATTCACCCCTCCACTTT
TRBV7-6	few	13	-	TRBJ2-1	CASSLAGGNEQFF	TGTGCCAGCAGCTTAGCTGGGGGGAATGAGCAGTTCTTC
TRBV30	-	11	-	TRBJ2-1	CAWSVQGGQFF	TGTGCCTGGAGTGTACAAGGGGGGCAGTTCTTC
TRBV15	-	15	TRBD2	TRBJ2-5	CATSTSLGLAETQYF	TGTGCCACCAGCACCTCCTTAGGACTAGCGGAGACCCAGTACTTC
TRBV7-6	-	16	TRBD2	TRBJ2-3	CASSLAGGGGADTQYF	TGTGCCAGCAGCTTAGCTGGCGGGGGGGGAGCGGATACGCAGTATTTT
TRBV10-3	-	13	-	TRBJ2-4	CATQGIAKNIQYF	TGTGCCACCCAGGGGATAGCCAAAAACATTCAGTACTTC
TRBV5-4	-	17	-	TRBJ1-3	CASSLAGEAFSGNTIYF	TGTGCCAGCAGCTTAGCGGGGGAAGCTTTCTCTGGAAACACCATATATTTT
TRBV7-2	-	16	-	TRBJ2-2	CASSSPLPNSPGELFF	TGTGCCAGCAGCTCCCCCCTCCCGAACAGCCCCGGGGAGCTGTTTTTT
TRBV11-3	-	14	-	TRBJ1-1	CASSPRAGDTEAFF	TGTGCCAGCAGCCCCAGGGCAGGGGACACTGAAGCTTTCTTT
TRBV11-2	-	16	-	TRBJ2-5	CASSSILGGVEETQYF	TGTGCCAGCAGCTCTATTCTAGGGGGGGTTGAGGAGACCCAGTACTTC
TRBV19	few	17	TRBD2	TRBJ2-1	CASSRPGLAGGHHEQFF	TGTGCCAGTAGTAGACCGGGACTAGCGGGGGGGCATCATGAGCAGTTCTTC
TRBV5-4	-	16	-	TRBJ1-3	CASSPTGQISGNTIYF	TGTGCCAGCAGCCCTACAGGACAGATCTCTGGAAACACCATATATTTT
TRBV15	-	14	-	TRBJ2-7	CATSRGDTFNEQYF	TGTGCCACCAGCAGAGGGGACACCTTTAACGAGCAGTACTTC
TRBV4-2	-	15	-	TRBJ2-1	CASSQDEERDNEQFF	TGTGCCAGCAGCCAAGATGAAGAGCGGGACAATGAGCAGTTCTTC
TRBV15	-	19	-	TRBJ1-3	CATSRERVALHSSGNTIYF	TGTGCCACCAGCAGAGAGAGGGTGGCGTTACACAGCTCTGGAAACACCATATATTTT
TRBV2	-	15	TRBD1	TRBJ1-4	CASRADRGLFEKLFF	TGTGCCAGCAGGGCCGACAGGGGGCTGTTTGAAAAACTGTTTTTT